The 25 T cell receptor beta chains below all came from one sample that was sequenced in a study of cytomegalovirus exposure and HLA in healthy donors. PCR involved 60 Vbeta and 13 Jbeta primers. Sequencing was performed with immunoSEQ multiplex PCR; in TCRdb, only in-frame clones are kept and a portion is missing. The sample contains 95,000 to 110,000 clones, roughly 70% of which appear only once. Sequencing used PBMCs. The receptor source for this set is a woman in her 50s in good health and CMV-seronegative.

CDR3 in amino acids: CASSDRQGGGYTF. The DNA of the CDR3 is TGTGCCAGCTCGGACCGACAGGGAGGTGGCTACACCTTC. The chain couples TRBV2 to TRBJ1-2; TRBD1 aligns across 7 bases. Trimming cost V 8 bases and J 7 bases; bases outside gene matches: 10. CDR3 size: 13 residues. The germline gives CDR1 SNHLY, CDR2 FYNNEI.

The rearrangement uses TRBV7-9 and TRBJ2-3, with D uncertain. Per the germline V gene, CDR1 is SEHNR and CDR2 is FQNEAQ (reference sequence). V lost 6 bases, J lost 2 bases, and 3 bases lay in between. The CDR3 runs 11 residues. The CDR3 sequence is CASSLTDTQYF. The CDR3 DNA reads as TGTGCCAGCAGTCTCACAGATACGCAGTATTTT.

The chain joins TRBV13 to TRBJ2-1; TRBD2 might be the D (5 bases). The germline V gene has CDR1 PRHDT and CDR2 FYEKMQ (reference sequence). Trimming shortened V by 1 base and J by 12 bases, and 13 bases separated the two germline ends. The CDR3 is 13 amino acids. CDR3 in DNA: TGTGCCAGCAGCTTAGATACGGAGCGGCGGCAGTTCTTC. Its translation is CASSLDTERRQFF. The entire variable domain, with the rest obtained from reference TRBV13 and TRBJ2-1, is as follows: AAGVIQSPRHLIKEKRETATLKCYPIPRHDTVYWYQQGPGQDPQFLISFYEKMQSDKGSIPDRFSAQQFSDYHSELNMSSLELGDSALYFCASSLDTERRQFFGPGTRLTVL.

The chain couples TRBV11-3 to TRBJ1-4; 7 nucleotides agree with TRBD1. The CDR3 loop spans 12 amino acids. With V trimmed by 5 bases and J by 8 bases, 2 bases remained unmatched. In germline, CDR1 is SGHNT, CDR2 YENEEA. The CDR3 DNA sequence: TGTGCCAGCAGCGACAGGGACGAAAAACTGTTTTTT. Amino acid sequence: CASSDRDEKLFF.

The chain links TRBV7-6 to TRBJ2-7, with 7 bases matching TRBD2. CDR1 is SGHVS and CDR2 is FNYEAQ in the germline V gene. The trim removed 5 bases at V and 1 base at J, leaving 2 bases unmatched. This CDR3 has 13 residues. CDR3 nucleotides: TGTGCCAGCAGCATTAGCGGGTCCTACGAGCAGTACTTC. Its translation: CASSISGSYEQYF.

This chain joins TRBV7-2 and TRBJ2-7, with 7 bases identical to TRBD2. The germline gives CDR1 SGHTA, CDR2 FQGNSA. The CDR3 is made up of 19 amino acids. V dropped 5 bases and J dropped 5; count of bases not matched to a gene: 24. CDR3 DNA sequence: TGTGCCAGCAGCCCCCTCATCCGGACCAGCGGGAAGGTCGGCCACGAGCAGTACTTC. As protein: CASSPLIRTSGKVGHEQYF.

J is TRBJ2-7 and V is TRBV28; tentative D call: TRBD2 (6 bases). Germline assignment: CDR1 MDHEN and CDR2 SYDVKM. CDR3 length equals 13 residues. Trimming cost V 8 bases and J 5 bases, with 16 bases left between them. As DNA, the CDR3 is TGTGCCAGCGGGACTCCCAGCAGGGACGAGCAGTACTTC. This sequence encodes CASGTPSRDEQYF.

The chain combines TRBV15 with TRBJ2-7; TRBD1 aligns across 8 bases. The CDR3 sequence is 15 residues long. The germline CDR1 and CDR2 sequences are LNHNV and YYDKDF (reference sequence). V lost 0 bases, J lost 6 bases, and 7 bases stayed unmatched. CDR3 coding DNA: TGTGCCACCAGCAGAGACCAGGACAGGGTGGGCGAGCAGTACTTC. As protein: CATSRDQDRVGEQYF.

The genes are TRBV19 and TRBJ2-1; 7 bases agree with TRBD2. In germline, CDR1 is LNHDA, CDR2 SQIVND (reference sequence). This CDR3 comprises 15 residues. After removal of 6 bases from V and 10 bases from J, the junction contained 15 bases not matched to a gene. The CDR3 loop is CASSSNRFSSGEQFF. The CDR3 DNA reads TGTGCCAGTAGCTCAAACAGATTTTCTAGCGGCGAGCAGTTCTTC. The full variable domain, in which reference TRBV19 and TRBJ2-1 provide the parts outside the CDR3, is DGGITQSPKYLFRKEGQNVTLSCEQNLNHDAMYWYRQDPGQGLRLIYYSQIVNDFQKGDIAEGYSVSREKKESFPLTVTSAQKNPTAFYLCASSSNRFSSGEQFFGPGTRLTVL.

The chain uses TRBV4-1 and TRBJ1-1; D unclear. V was shortened by 0 bases and J by 1 base, with 9 bases between the two germline ends. The germline gives CDR1 MGHRA, CDR2 YSYEKL. The CDR3 loop spans 15 amino acids. CDR3 DNA: TGCGCCAGCAGCCAAGATGGGCAGGCGAACACTGAAGCTTTCTTT. Translating it yields CASSQDGQANTEAFF.

This clone was counted between two and nine times. The chain links TRBV6-6 to TRBJ1-2; a possible D gene is TRBD1 (5 bases). Germline lookup yields CDR1 MNHNY and CDR2 SVGAGI (reference sequence). The CDR3 totals 14 residues. Deletions cut 0 bases from V and 3 bases from J, with 8 bases between. CDR3 residues: CASSYSFRDYGYTF. The DNA for the CDR3 is TGTGCCAGCAGTTACTCGTTCAGGGACTATGGCTACACCTTC.

The chain recombines TRBV19 with TRBJ1-2; D perhaps matches TRBD1 (6 bases). Trimming took 4 bases from V and 1 from J, leaving 13 bases between them. Germline CDR1 reads LNHDA; CDR2 reads SQIVND (reference sequence). The CDR3 covers 15 residues. CDR3 coding DNA: TGTGCCAGTAGTACCGGGACAATTTTTAACTATGGCTACACCTTC. Its translation: CASSTGTIFNYGYTF.

This clone was detected a few times. The J gene is TRBJ2-5, the V gene TRBV2; 9 bases match TRBD1. The germline gives CDR1 SNHLY, CDR2 FYNNEI. Trimming at V came to 7 bases and at J to 4 bases, leaving 16 bases not matched to a gene. There are 17 residues in the CDR3. CDR3 sequence: CASTRRAYRGQRETQYF. CDR3 bases: TGTGCCAGCACAAGACGAGCCTACAGGGGGCAGCGAGAGACCCAGTACTTC.

V gene TRBV18 combines with J gene TRBJ1-2; 7 bases align to TRBD1. The trim removed 6 bases at V and 0 bases at J, leaving 4 bases unmatched. This CDR3 is 14 amino acids long. In germline, CDR1 is KGHSH, CDR2 LQKENI. The CDR3 reads CASSSDRANYGYTF. The CDR3, as DNA: TGTGCCAGCTCCTCCGACAGGGCTAACTATGGCTACACCTTC. Using reference TRBV18 and TRBJ1-2 for the parts outside the CDR3, the full variable domain is NAGVMQNPRHLVRRRGQEARLRCSPMKGHSHVYWYRQLPEEGLKFMVYLQKENIIDESGMPKERFSAEFPKEGPSILRIQQVVRGDSAAYFCASSSDRANYGYTFGSGTRLTVV.

The chain carries TRBV12-5 and TRBJ2-7; D is possibly TRBD2 (5 bases). The CDR3 runs to 16 residues. V was pared by 2 bases and J by 1 base, with 15 bases between. Germline CDR1 and CDR2: LGHNT and FRNRAP. This chain's CDR3 is CASGLTRGIGSYEQYF. In nucleotides, the CDR3 is TGTGCTAGTGGTTTGACACGGGGAATTGGGTCCTACGAGCAGTACTTC.

This clone occurred a few times. The chain joins TRBV5-4 to TRBJ1-2; 11 positions match TRBD1. Looked up from germline, CDR1 is SGHNT and CDR2 is YYREEE (reference sequence). J was trimmed by 5 bases and V by 4 bases; bases with no gene match: 7. This CDR3 spans 15 amino acids. Here the CDR3 reads CASSQRTGGLYGYTF. The DNA for the CDR3 is TGTGCCAGCAGCCAAAGGACAGGGGGCTTATATGGCTACACCTTC. Together with reference TRBV5-4 and TRBJ1-2, the CDR3 gives the full variable domain: ETGVTQSPTHLIKTRGQQVTLRCSSQSGHNTVSWYQQALGQGPQFIFQYYREEENGRGNFPPRFSGLQFPNYSSELNVNALELDDSALYLCASSQRTGGLYGYTFGSGTRLTVV.

On this clone itself: The CDR3 does not end in the conserved phenylalanine or tryptophan, so this is likely a read error. The DNA is omitted, as the CDR3 cannot be located on it reliably, and the CDR3 follows TCRdb's listing. This rearrangement joins TRBV27 to TRBJ2-3; TRBD2, the D gene given by the table, was not confirmed from the DNA. Germline V gene sequence: CDR1 MNHEY, CDR2 SMNVEV (reference sequence). The CDR3 adds up to 12 amino acids, both ends counted. CDR3 region: CASSFGLAGEMR.

This clone was detected only a few times. V and J are TRBV4-3 and TRBJ2-1; TRBD2 matches at 14 bases. There are 18 residues in the CDR3. V lost 3 bases and J lost 7; bases outside the gene matches: 11. CDR1 and CDR2 (germline): LGHNA, YSLEER. CDR3 in DNA: TGCGCCAGCAGCCATCATGCCGGGACTAGCGGGAGAGGGAATGAGCAGTTCTTC. Amino acid sequence: CASSHHAGTSGRGNEQFF.

The chain uses TRBV6-4 and TRBJ1-1, with 8 positions matching TRBD1. J gave up 0 bases and V 7 bases, and 1 base lay outside the gene matches. Germline V gives CDR1 MRHNA, CDR2 SNTAGT. There are 13 residues in the CDR3. The DNA for the CDR3 is TGTGCCAGCAAGGACAGGGTGAACACTGAAGCTTTCTTT. Translated, it gives CASKDRVNTEAFF.

The J gene is TRBJ2-7, the V gene TRBV18; TRBD2 aligns across 13 bases. There are 15 residues in the CDR3. Germline lookup yields CDR1 KGHSH and CDR2 LQKENI. V shed 0 bases, J shed 4 bases, and the junction held 0 bases outside the gene matches. In nucleotides, the CDR3 is TGTGCCAGCTCACCACCGGGACTAGCGGGATACGAGCAGTACTTC. Its translation: CASSPPGLAGYEQYF.

This clone came up a few times. The chain couples TRBV5-1 to TRBJ2-7; tentative D call: TRBD1 (6 bases). Germline V gives CDR1 SGHRS, CDR2 YFSETQ. The CDR3 runs to 17 residues. V was shortened by 2 bases and J by 3 bases, with 21 bases between the two germline ends. CDR3 loop: CASSLPRPGQAYYEQYF. The CDR3 region has the DNA TGCGCCAGCAGCTTACCTCGACCGGGACAAGCATACTACGAGCAGTACTTC.

This rearrangement joins TRBV7-9 to TRBJ1-1, with 11 bases lining up with TRBD1. V shed 2 bases and J 3 bases; nucleotides not matched to a gene: 5. The CDR3 contains 16 residues. Per germline, CDR1 SEHNR and CDR2 FQNEAQ (reference sequence). CDR3 in amino acids: CASSLNRDRGYTEAFF. In DNA, the CDR3 is TGTGCCAGCAGCTTAAACCGGGACAGGGGGTACACTGAAGCTTTCTTT.

The V and J genes are TRBV7-2 and TRBJ2-7; TRBD1 matches 9 bases. CDR1 SGHTA and CDR2 FQGNSA come from the germline V gene. The CDR3 consists of 15 residues. J was trimmed by 1 base and V by 5 bases; bases with no gene match: 6. CDR3 DNA sequence: TGTGCCAGCAGCCTAGTCGGACAGGGGTCCTACGAGCAGTACTTC. This sequence encodes CASSLVGQGSYEQYF. Full variable domain (remainder filled in from reference TRBV7-2 and TRBJ2-7): GAGVSQSPSNKVTEKGKDVELRCDPISGHTALYWYRQSLGQGLEFLIYFQGNSAPDKSGLPSDRFSAERTGGSVSTLTIQRTQQEDSAVYLCASSLVGQGSYEQYFGPGTRLTVT.

This chain's CDR3 is CASSPGAGREAFF. CDR3 coding DNA: TGTGCCAGCTCACCGGGGGCAGGGCGTGAAGCTTTCTTT. The gene calls are TRBV18 and TRBJ1-1, with a possible D match to TRBD1 (6 bases). Trimming cost V 3 bases and J 7 bases, with 12 bases left between them. The CDR3 totals 13 residues. Per the germline V gene, CDR1 is KGHSH and CDR2 is LQKENI.

This rearrangement joins TRBV27 to TRBJ2-5; D is perhaps TRBD1 (6 bases). Germline CDR1 is MNHEY and CDR2 is SMNVEV (reference sequence). Trimming removed 5 bases at V and 5 bases at J, with 15 bases between. The CDR3 covers 14 residues. The CDR3 DNA sequence: TGTGCCAGCAGTACCTACAGGGTCGGGGAGACCCAGTACTTC. It codes for CASSTYRVGETQYF.